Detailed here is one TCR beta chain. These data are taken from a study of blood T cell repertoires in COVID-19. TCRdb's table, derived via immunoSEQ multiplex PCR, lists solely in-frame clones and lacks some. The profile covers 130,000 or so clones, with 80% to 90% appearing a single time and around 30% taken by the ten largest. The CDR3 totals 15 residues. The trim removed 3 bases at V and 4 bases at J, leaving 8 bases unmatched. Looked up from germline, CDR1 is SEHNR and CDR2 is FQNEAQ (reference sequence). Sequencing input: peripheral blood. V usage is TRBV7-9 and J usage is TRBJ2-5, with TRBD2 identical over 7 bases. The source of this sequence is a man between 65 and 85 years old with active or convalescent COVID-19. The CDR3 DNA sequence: TGTGCCAGCAGCTTCGTGGGAGGGCCAGGAGAGACCCAGTACTTC. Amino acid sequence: CASSFVGGPGETQYF.